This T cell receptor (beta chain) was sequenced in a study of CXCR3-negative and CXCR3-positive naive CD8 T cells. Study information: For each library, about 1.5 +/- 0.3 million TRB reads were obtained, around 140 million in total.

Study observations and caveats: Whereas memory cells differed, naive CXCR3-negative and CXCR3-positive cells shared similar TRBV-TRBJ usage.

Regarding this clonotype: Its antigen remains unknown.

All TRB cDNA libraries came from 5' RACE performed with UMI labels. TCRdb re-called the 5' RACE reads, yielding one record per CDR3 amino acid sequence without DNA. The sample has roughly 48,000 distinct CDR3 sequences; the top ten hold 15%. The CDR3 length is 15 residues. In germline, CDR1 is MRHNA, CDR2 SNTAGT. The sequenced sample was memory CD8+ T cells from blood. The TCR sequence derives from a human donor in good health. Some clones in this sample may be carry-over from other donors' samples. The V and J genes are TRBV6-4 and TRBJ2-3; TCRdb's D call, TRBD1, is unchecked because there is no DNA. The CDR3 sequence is CASSDSQGSGDTQYF.